These 21 T cell receptor beta chains came from one sample sequenced in a study of T cell responses to AZD1222 COVID-19 vaccine. Sequencing was performed with immunoSEQ multiplex PCR; in TCRdb, only in-frame clones are kept and a portion is missing. The data hold roughly 120,000 clones, with 70% to 90% observed a single time. This specimen consisted of peripheral blood, obtained on day 0 of AZD1222 vaccination. The receptor source for this set is an adult in good health.

This clone was recorded once. The V call is TRBV13, the J call TRBJ2-3, with TRBD2 matching over 15 bases. Looked up from germline, CDR1 is PRHDT and CDR2 is FYEKMQ (reference sequence). The junction had 13 bases not matched to a gene; V was cut back by 4 bases and J by 8 bases. The CDR3 loop spans 18 amino acids. Here the CDR3 DNA reads TGTGCCAGCAGCTCCCCAATAGGGACTAGCGGGAGGAGGGTTACGCAGTATTTT. It yields the protein CASSSPIGTSGRRVTQYF.

The genes are TRBV5-8 and TRBJ1-1; no definite D call. V was trimmed by 1 base and J by 1 base, leaving 8 bases between them. The V gene's germline CDR1 is SGHTS and CDR2 YDEGEE. The CDR3 spans 14 residues. The DNA of the CDR3 is TGTGCCAGCAGCTTGACCGGGCCGAACACTGAAGCTTTCTTT. Translation gives CASSLTGPNTEAFF.

The chain uses TRBV19 and TRBJ2-3; 8 positions match TRBD2. Germline CDR1 is LNHDA and CDR2 is SQIVND (reference sequence). V dropped 4 bases and J dropped 0; count of bases not matched to a gene: 0. The CDR3 totals 14 residues. CDR3 sequence: CASSSGGSTDTQYF. The CDR3 coding sequence is TGTGCCAGTAGTAGCGGGGGGAGCACAGATACGCAGTATTTT.

The chain uses TRBV4-1 and TRBJ1-6; TRBD1 might be the D (5 bases). The V gene lost 0 bases and the J gene lost 3 bases, with 9 bases spanning the gap. The CDR3 covers 16 residues. Germline V CDR1 and CDR2: MGHRA, YSYEKL. CDR3 residues: CASSQDRVLYNSPLHF. The CDR3 DNA reads TGCGCCAGCAGCCAAGACAGGGTCCTCTATAATTCACCCCTCCACTTT.

The V gene is TRBV7-2, the J gene TRBJ1-6; TRBD1 agrees at 8 bases. The CDR3 sequence is 14 residues long. Trimming cost V 4 bases and J 8 bases; bases outside gene matches: 4. Germline V gene data show CDR1 as SGHTA and CDR2 as FQGNSA. The CDR3 DNA reads TGTGCCAGCAGCTCACAGGGGGGTTATTCACCCCTCCACTTT. This sequence encodes CASSSQGGYSPLHF.

This clone has a handful of counts. CDR3 sequence: CASSLSFSQNTEAFF. DNA of the CDR3: TGTGCCAGCAGCCTTTCATTTTCTCAGAACACTGAAGCTTTCTTT. The chain couples TRBV9 to TRBJ1-1; no definite D call. CDR1 and CDR2 (germline): SGDLS, YYNGEE. V was cut by 4 bases and J by 1 base, with 14 bases left in between. This CDR3 is built from 15 residues.

The chain joins TRBV28 to TRBJ1-2; D is unresolved. From germline, CDR1 is MDHEN and CDR2 SYDVKM. This CDR3 comprises 14 residues. The V and J ends lost 5 bases and 4 bases respectively, with 14 bases between them. CDR3 amino acids: CASSTSNRVYGYTF. The CDR3, as DNA: TGTGCCAGCAGTACGTCCAACCGGGTCTATGGCTACACCTTC.

The V and J genes are TRBV6-5 and TRBJ2-4, with 10 bases that match TRBD1. The length of the CDR3 is 13 residues. After removal of 8 bases from V and 8 bases from J, the junction contained 6 bases not matched to a gene. Germline V gene data show CDR1 as MNHEY and CDR2 as SVGAGI. This CDR3 reads CASGRDRGYIQYF. CDR3 coding DNA: TGTGCCAGCGGTCGGGACAGGGGATACATTCAGTACTTC.

This sequence joins TRBV19 and TRBJ1-5; 10 bases agree with TRBD1. There are 17 residues in the CDR3. The trim removed 5 bases at V and 4 bases at J, leaving 11 bases unmatched. In germline, CDR1 is LNHDA, CDR2 SQIVND (reference sequence). The DNA for the CDR3 is TGTGCCAGTAGTTCCCCCCCTGGGACAGGGGTTAATCAGCCCCAGCATTTT. It is translated as CASSSPPGTGVNQPQHF.

This chain connects TRBV27 to TRBJ2-7; 12 positions agree with TRBD2. From germline, CDR1 is MNHEY and CDR2 SMNVEV (reference sequence). The V gene end was trimmed by 4 bases and the J gene end by 3 bases; junction bases not matched to a gene: 4. CDR3 size: 15 residues. The CDR3 here is CASSSLAGGLYEQYF. CDR3 bases: TGTGCCAGCAGTTCGCTAGCGGGAGGGCTCTACGAGCAGTACTTC.

The chain recombines TRBV14 with TRBJ1-1; D is possibly TRBD1 (5 bases). This CDR3 has 18 residues. The germline CDR1 and CDR2 sequences are SGHDN and FVKESK. V was shortened by 4 bases and J by 2 bases, with 23 bases between the two germline ends. The DNA of the CDR3 is TGTGCCAGCAGCCCCTCAATGAGAGGGACGAGGGAAAACACTGAAGCTTTCTTT. This sequence encodes CASSPSMRGTRENTEAFF. Filled out from reference TRBV14 and TRBJ1-1, the complete variable domain reads EAGVTQFPSHSVIEKGQTVTLRCDPISGHDNLYWYRRVMGKEIKFLLHFVKESKQDESGMPNNRFLAERTGGTYSTLKVQPAELEDSGVYFCASSPSMRGTRENTEAFFGQGTRLTVV.

The rearrangement joins TRBV24-1 to TRBJ2-5; 10 nucleotides align to TRBD1. Trimming at V came to 5 bases and at J to 4 bases, leaving 12 bases not matched to a gene. Germline CDR1 is KGHDR and CDR2 is SFDVKD. The CDR3 loop spans 17 amino acids. CDR3 sequence (DNA): TGTGCCACCAGTGCCCCCCGTGGGACAGGGGATGGAGAGACCCAGTACTTC. As protein: CATSAPRGTGDGETQYF.

The V call is TRBV18, the J call TRBJ1-5, with TRBD1 matching 10 bases. CDR1 is KGHSH, CDR2 LQKENI, per germline. This CDR3 is 15 amino acids long. The V and J ends lost 4 bases and 5 bases, in that order; junction bases with no gene match: 5. In DNA, the CDR3 is TGTGCCAGCTCACGCCGGGACAGGGGATATCAGCCCCAGCATTTT. Protein: CASSRRDRGYQPQHF.

The chain employs TRBV5-4 and TRBJ1-4, with 9 positions matching TRBD1. The CDR3 spans 15 residues. J lost 5 bases, V lost 3 bases, and 5 bases had no gene match. Germline V gene sequence: CDR1 SGHNT, CDR2 YYREEE (reference sequence). The CDR3 sequence is CASSWGQGQNEKLFF. The CDR3, as DNA: TGTGCCAGCAGCTGGGGACAGGGTCAGAATGAAAAACTGTTTTTT.

This clone was picked up a small number of times. DNA for the CDR3: TGTGCCAGCAGCAGAGGACTAGCGGGCCCTTCGAGCTCCTACGAGCAGTACTTC. This encodes CASSRGLAGPSSSYEQYF. This chain joins TRBV7-6 and TRBJ2-7; TRBD2 agrees at 11 bases. Looked up from germline, CDR1 is SGHVS and CDR2 is FNYEAQ. With V trimmed by 5 bases and J by 0 bases, 12 bases remained unmatched. The length of the CDR3 is 18 residues. The full variable domain, its missing parts supplied by reference TRBV7-6 and TRBJ2-7, is GAGVSQSPRYKVTKRGQDVALRCDPISGHVSLYWYRQALGQGPEFLTYFNYEAQQDKSGLPNDRFSAERPEGSISTLTIQRTEQRDSAMYRCASSRGLAGPSSSYEQYFGPGTRLTVT.

The rearrangement uses TRBV30 and TRBJ2-7; 8 nucleotides agree with TRBD1. Unmatched junction bases numbered 6, after V lost 2 bases and J lost 6 bases. The CDR3 contains 13 residues. Per the germline V gene, CDR1 is GTSNPN and CDR2 is SVGIG (reference sequence). The chain's CDR3 is CAWSNQGAGEQYF. DNA for the CDR3: TGTGCCTGGAGTAATCAGGGGGCTGGCGAGCAGTACTTC.

The DNA for the CDR3 is TGTGCCAGCAGTTTATCTGACGGGGGGCGAAAGGAAGGATCACCCCTCCACTTT. Translation gives CASSLSDGGRKEGSPLHF. The chain has TRBV27 and TRBJ1-6; tentative D call: TRBD1 (6 bases). Germline V gene sequence: CDR1 MNHEY, CDR2 SMNVEV (reference sequence). V was pared by 0 bases and J by 10 bases, with 22 bases between. The CDR3 is made up of 18 amino acids.

The rearrangement joins TRBV27 to TRBJ2-7; 7 bases match TRBD2. CDR3 length: 12 residues. CDR1 and CDR2 from the germline V gene are MNHEY and SMNVEV (reference sequence). V lost 5 bases and J lost 10; bases outside the gene matches: 8. DNA of the CDR3: TGTGCCAGCAGTCCCCAGGCGGGGGAACAGTACTTC. Protein sequence: CASSPQAGEQYF.

The chain has TRBV10-3 and TRBJ1-5, with 7 bases aligning to TRBD1. Germline CDR1 is ENHRY and CDR2 is SYGVKD. Losses at the gene ends were 4 bases for V and 4 bases for J; bases not matched to a gene: 1. CDR3 length: 13 amino acids. The CDR3 sequence is CAISGQGNQPQHF. CDR3 DNA: TGTGCCATCAGTGGACAGGGAAATCAGCCCCAGCATTTT.

The gene calls are TRBV10-3 and TRBJ1-1; TRBD1 agrees at 9 bases. The CDR3 contains 14 residues. V was clipped by 6 bases and J by 4 bases; unmatched bases: 6. Germline CDR1 reads ENHRY; CDR2 reads SYGVKD. CDR3 protein: CAISPGQGPTEAFF. The CDR3 DNA is TGTGCCATCAGCCCCGGACAGGGGCCCACTGAAGCTTTCTTT.

This clone was seen just once. The genes are TRBV28 and TRBJ2-7; D is possibly TRBD2 (7 bases). V lost 2 bases and J 5 bases, leaving 10 bases between the germline ends. The germline CDR1 and CDR2 sequences are MDHEN and SYDVKM. This CDR3 contains 13 residues. The CDR3 nucleotides are TGTGCCAGCAGTTTAGCGGGGGCGCACGAGCAGTACTTC. Translation gives CASSLAGAHEQYF.